The 23 T cell receptor beta chains listed next were all sequenced from one sample in a study of CD8+ T cells in alopecia areata. Extracted RNA was reverse transcribed, and the resulting cDNA served as sequencing template. The table came from immunoSEQ multiplex PCR; TCRdb's copy has only in-frame clones and leaves some out. The table shows roughly 110,000 clones, with 84% occurring only once. Treatment described: oral pan-JAK inhibitor, 5-10 mg twice daily. This specimen consisted of CD8+ T cells sorted from blood, obtained at week 24, from a patient treated with tofacitinib. Source of these receptors: a human donor with alopecia areata.

The chain recombines TRBV5-1 with TRBJ2-3; TRBD1 matches at 7 bases. Germline CDR1 and CDR2: SGHRS and YFSETQ. CDR3 length equals 17 residues. Trimming at V came to 4 bases and at J to 0 bases, leaving 11 bases not matched to a gene. This CDR3 is CASSTSVQGPSTDTQYF. In nucleotides, the CDR3 is TGCGCCAGCAGCACCTCCGTACAGGGGCCTAGCACAGATACGCAGTATTTT.

The V gene is TRBV27, the J gene TRBJ2-2; 14 nucleotides align to TRBD2. Germline CDR1 MNHEY, CDR2 SMNVEV (reference sequence). V was clipped by 8 bases and J by 8 bases; unmatched bases: 4. The CDR3 runs 14 residues. CDR3 coding DNA: TGTGCCAGCCGACTAGCGGGGGGGACAGGGGAGCTGTTTTTT. It is translated as CASRLAGGTGELFF.

This chain links TRBV27 with TRBJ2-7; TRBD2 matches 7 bases. V was pared by 5 bases and J by 6 bases, with 4 bases of the junction left unmatched. There are 12 residues in the CDR3. CDR1 is MNHEY and CDR2 is SMNVEV in the germline V gene (reference sequence). Written as DNA, the CDR3 is TGTGCCAGCAGTGGGAGGGGATTCGAGCAGTACTTC. Its protein is CASSGRGFEQYF.

The chain links TRBV5-6 to TRBJ1-4; D is unresolved. Germline assignment: CDR1 SGHDT and CDR2 YYEEEE. Trimming took off 4 bases at V and 7 bases at J, with 20 bases between the two ends. This CDR3 is 16 amino acids long. The CDR3 sequence is CASSGTAAGPGEKLFF. CDR3 coding DNA: TGTGCCAGCAGCGGAACGGCCGCAGGTCCGGGTGAAAAACTGTTTTTT.

The table lists this clone with a few counts. This chain joins TRBV6-5 and TRBJ2-7; 8 nucleotides agree with TRBD2. CDR3 length: 15 amino acids. Germline-derived CDR1 and CDR2 are MNHEY and SVGAGI. The V gene end was trimmed by 0 bases and the J gene end by 2 bases; junction bases not matched to a gene: 3. The CDR3 sequence: CASSYSPAGAYEQYF. DNA of the CDR3: TGTGCCAGCAGTTACTCGCCAGCGGGGGCCTACGAGCAGTACTTC.

The genes are TRBV7-9 and TRBJ2-5; TRBD1 matches at 7 bases. CDR3 size: 15 residues. V trimming: 2 bases; J trimming: 2 bases; junction bases outside the gene matches: 5. From germline, CDR1 is SEHNR and CDR2 FQNEAQ (reference sequence). The CDR3 nucleotides read TGTGCCAGCAGCTTAAACGGCAGGGGGCAAGAGACCCAGTACTTC. This gives the protein CASSLNGRGQETQYF.

About this clone itself: This CDR3 is also generated by other DNA sequences in the sample. The V call is TRBV4-1, the J call TRBJ1-4; D unclear. Germline-derived CDR1 and CDR2 are MGHRA and YSYEKL. The germline V and J ends were trimmed by 1 base and 8 bases, with 2 bases remaining between them. This CDR3 is 11 amino acids long. CDR3 nucleotides: TGCGCCAGCAGCCAAGGCGAAAAACTGTTTTTT. It translates to CASSQGEKLFF.

This clone appeared a single time. J is TRBJ1-3 and V is TRBV7-9, with 8 bases lining up with TRBD1. The CDR3 loop spans 15 amino acids. Germline CDR1 SEHNR, CDR2 FQNEAQ (reference sequence). After removal of 3 bases from V and 0 bases from J, the junction contained 1 base not matched to a gene. Here the CDR3 DNA reads TGTGCCAGCAGCTTCGACAGGGGCTCTGGAAACACCATATATTTT. Translated: CASSFDRGSGNTIYF.

On this clone: Different DNA sequences within this sample yield the same CDR3. The chain carries TRBV29-1 and TRBJ2-3, with D possibly being TRBD1 or TRBD2 (5 bases each). CDR1 and CDR2 from the germline V gene are SQVTM and ANQGSEA. The CDR3 consists of 16 residues. V dropped 3 bases and J dropped 0 bases, with 16 bases sitting between them. The CDR3 sequence: CSVEGPVLSSTDTQYF. The CDR3 DNA reads TGCAGCGTTGAGGGACCCGTCCTTTCTAGCACAGATACGCAGTATTTT.

As concerns this clone: Different DNA sequences within this sample yield the same CDR3. This sequence joins TRBV5-4 and TRBJ2-5; 7 bases match TRBD2. The CDR3 spans 13 residues. Germline CDR1 reads SGHNT; CDR2 reads YYREEE (reference sequence). Unmatched junction bases numbered 2, after V lost 1 base and J lost 5 bases. The DNA of the CDR3 is TGTGCCAGCAGCTTGTGGGGAGGGGAGACCCAGTACTTC. Its protein product is CASSLWGGETQYF.

The chain joins TRBV2 to TRBJ2-7, with TRBD1 identical over 7 bases. Germline-derived CDR1 and CDR2 are SNHLY and FYNNEI. Trimming removed 6 bases from V and 3 bases from J; junction bases left unmatched: 5. There are 13 residues in the CDR3. The CDR3 DNA follows: TGTGCCAGCAGGGGGGACAGTTTCTACGAGCAGTACTTC. Protein sequence: CASRGDSFYEQYF.

This chain links TRBV7-6 with TRBJ2-7; D gene ambiguous. Germline V gene lookup returns CDR1 SGHVS and CDR2 FNYEAQ. Trimming cost V 2 bases and J 3 bases, with 8 bases left between them. This CDR3 is 13 amino acids long. CDR3 sequence (DNA): TGTGCCAGCAGCTTATCTGGGGACTACGAGCAGTACTTC. Protein: CASSLSGDYEQYF.

The V and J genes are TRBV7-2 and TRBJ2-2; TRBD2 agrees at 8 bases. This CDR3 spans 15 amino acids. V lost 3 bases and J lost 3; bases outside the gene matches: 3. Germline loops: CDR1 SGHTA, CDR2 FQGNSA. The CDR3 spells CASSLGLDDTGELFF. The CDR3 nucleotides are TGTGCCAGCAGCTTGGGACTAGACGACACCGGGGAGCTGTTTTTT. The entire variable domain, with the rest obtained from reference TRBV7-2 and TRBJ2-2, is as follows: GAGVSQSPSNKVTEKGKDVELRCDPISGHTALYWYRQSLGQGLEFLIYFQGNSAPDKSGLPSDRFSAERTGGSVSTLTIQRTQQEDSAVYLCASSLGLDDTGELFFGEGSRLTVL.

J is TRBJ1-1 and V is TRBV19, with D uncertain. V was clipped by 8 bases and J by 2 bases, with 9 bases between them. CDR1 and CDR2 from the germline V gene are LNHDA and SQIVND (reference sequence). The CDR3 runs to 12 residues. Here the CDR3 DNA reads TGTGCCAGTGGTTTGGGCAACACTGAAGCTTTCTTT. It codes for CASGLGNTEAFF.

This chain links TRBV29-1 with TRBJ2-3; 8 bases agree with TRBD1. V was clipped by 3 bases and J by 4 bases; unmatched bases: 9. CDR1 and CDR2 (germline): SQVTM, ANQGSEA. The CDR3 covers 15 residues. Written as DNA, the CDR3 is TGCAGCGTTGAGTATAGCGGACAGGGCGCAGATACGCAGTATTTT. This translates into CSVEYSGQGADTQYF.

The chain joins TRBV4-3 to TRBJ1-1; tentative D call: TRBD1 (6 bases). The ends were cut back, 4 bases at V and 1 base at J, with 13 bases in the middle. The length of the CDR3 is 15 residues. The germline V gene has CDR1 LGHNA and CDR2 YSLEER. The CDR3, as DNA: TGCGCCAGCAGCCCAAAAACAGGGCCGAACACTGAAGCTTTCTTT. This translates into CASSPKTGPNTEAFF.

The DNA of the CDR3 is TGTGCCAGCAGCTTAGCGGGAAACACTGAAGCTTTCTTT. Translating gives CASSLAGNTEAFF. The rearrangement joins TRBV7-3 to TRBJ1-1, with D uncertain. CDR1 and CDR2 from the germline V gene are SGHTA and FQGTGA. V was cut by 2 bases and J by 2 bases, with 6 bases left in between. The CDR3 extends over 13 amino acids. Based on the CDR3 plus reference TRBV7-3 and TRBJ1-1, the full variable domain is GAGVSQTPSNKVTEKGKYVELRCDPISGHTALYWYRQSLGQGPEFLIYFQGTGAADDSGLPNDRFFAVRPEGSVSTLKIQRTERGDSAVYLCASSLAGNTEAFFGQGTRLTVV.

CDR3 in DNA: TGTGCCAGCAGCGTACTCTTTCGGTTAGGCGCTGAAGCTTTCTTT. Its protein product is CASSVLFRLGAEAFF. The chain links TRBV9 to TRBJ1-1; D remains unclear. In germline, CDR1 is SGDLS, CDR2 YYNGEE. V was trimmed by 1 base and J by 6 bases, leaving 16 bases between them. The CDR3 extends over 15 amino acids.

The chain has TRBV5-6 and TRBJ2-3; D uncertain. CDR3 size: 12 residues. V shed 2 bases and J shed 4 bases, with 5 bases lying between them. Looked up from germline, CDR1 is SGHDT and CDR2 is YYEEEE. The CDR3 DNA reads as TGTGCCAGCAGCTTTGGGGCAGATACGCAGTATTTT. Translation: CASSFGADTQYF.

J is TRBJ1-1 and V is TRBV27; D is unresolved. The CDR3 has 13 residues. Germline values: CDR1 MNHEY, CDR2 SMNVEV (reference sequence). The ends were cut back, 4 bases at V and 3 bases at J, with 9 bases in the middle. This CDR3 reads CASSYGRDTEAFF. The CDR3 DNA sequence: TGTGCCAGCAGTTACGGACGTGACACTGAAGCTTTCTTT.

The chain is built from TRBV10-3 and TRBJ2-7, with 11 bases fitting TRBD1. Germline trimming cut 10 bases from V and 5 bases from J; bases unmatched to any gene: 10. Germline V gene data show CDR1 as ENHRY and CDR2 as SYGVKD. This CDR3 has 14 amino acids. DNA of the CDR3: TGTGCCACCTGGACAGGGGGCTTTGCCCACGAGCAGTACTTC. Translating it yields CATWTGGFAHEQYF.

This clone showed up just once. This chain joins TRBV7-8 and TRBJ2-3, with D perhaps TRBD2 (7 bases). Germline CDR1 SGHVS, CDR2 FQNEAQ. V was shortened by 4 bases and J by 4 bases, with 15 bases between the two germline ends. This CDR3 comprises 15 residues. DNA of the CDR3: TGTGCCAGCAGCTCAACCGGGGGGCTGGCAGATACGCAGTATTTT. It codes for CASSSTGGLADTQYF.

The chain recombines TRBV14 with TRBJ2-3; 7 nucleotides agree with TRBD2. Germline V gene sequence: CDR1 SGHDN, CDR2 FVKESK. Germline trimming cut 6 bases from V and 2 bases from J; bases unmatched to any gene: 5. The CDR3 extends over 14 amino acids. CDR3 protein: CASRSGGYTDTQYF. The CDR3 nucleotides read TGTGCCAGCAGGTCGGGGGGATACACAGATACGCAGTATTTT.